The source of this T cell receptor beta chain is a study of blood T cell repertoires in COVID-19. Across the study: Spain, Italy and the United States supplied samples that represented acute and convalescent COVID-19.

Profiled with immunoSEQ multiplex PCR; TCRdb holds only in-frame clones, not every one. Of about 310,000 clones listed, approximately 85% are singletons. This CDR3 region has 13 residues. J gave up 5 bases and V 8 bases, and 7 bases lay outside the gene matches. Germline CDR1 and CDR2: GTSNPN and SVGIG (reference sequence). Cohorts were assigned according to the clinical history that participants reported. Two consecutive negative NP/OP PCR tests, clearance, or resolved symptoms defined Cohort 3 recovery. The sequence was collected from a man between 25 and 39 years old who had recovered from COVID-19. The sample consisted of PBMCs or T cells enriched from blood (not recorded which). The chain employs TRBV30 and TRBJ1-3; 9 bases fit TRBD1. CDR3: CAQGGTGRNTIYF. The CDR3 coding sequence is TGTGCCCAGGGGGGGACAGGGAGAAACACCATATATTTT.